This TCR beta chain originates from a study of a mutant IDH1 vaccine in newly diagnosed glioma. The time point denotes: week 35, safety follow-up. A single vaccine dose contained 300 ug of mutant IDH1 20-mer peptide, and topical imiquimod was used with it. New WHO grade 3 or 4 astrocytomas that were IDH1-mutant and ATRX-lost occurred in the donors. The method was immunoSEQ multiplex PCR; TCRdb's version includes in-frame clones alone and lacks a portion of them. Of roughly 50,000 clones detected, roughly 84% appear once; the ten largest clones hold 6.7%. On this clone: Antigen: not known.

Germline V gene sequence: CDR1 SGHRS, CDR2 YFSETQ. The CDR3 has 14 amino acids. After removal of 5 bases from V and 4 bases from J, the junction contained 9 bases not matched to a gene. The origin of this receptor is a man in his forties with glioma. The sample here was PBMCs, taken from a glioma patient whose treatment included an IDH1 peptide vaccine. The J gene is TRBJ2-7, the V gene TRBV5-1; 7 bases line up with TRBD2. CDR3 in DNA: TGCGCCAGCAGACGGGAGACTAGCAGATACGAGCAGTACTTC. It specifies CASRRETSRYEQYF.